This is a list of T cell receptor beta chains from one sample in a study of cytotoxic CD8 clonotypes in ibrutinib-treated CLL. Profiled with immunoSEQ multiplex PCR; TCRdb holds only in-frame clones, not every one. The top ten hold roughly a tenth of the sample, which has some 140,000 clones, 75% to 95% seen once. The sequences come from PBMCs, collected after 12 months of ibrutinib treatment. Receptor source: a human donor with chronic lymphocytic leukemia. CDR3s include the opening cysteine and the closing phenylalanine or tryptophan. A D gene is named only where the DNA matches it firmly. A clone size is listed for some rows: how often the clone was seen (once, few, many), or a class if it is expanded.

CDR3 protein: CASSRYDTEAFF
CDR3 DNA: TGCGCCAGCAGCCGCTATGACACTGAAGCTTTCTTT
V gene: TRBV5-1
clone size: few
D gene: .
J gene: TRBJ1-1

CDR3 protein: CASTGGIGNEQFF
CDR3 DNA: TGTGCCAGCACAGGCGGGATAGGCAATGAGCAGTTCTTC
V gene: TRBV2
clone size: .
D gene: .
J gene: TRBJ2-1

CDR3 protein: CASIGQFNEKLFF
CDR3 DNA: TGTGCCAGCATCGGACAGTTTAATGAAAAACTGTTTTTT
V gene: TRBV2
clone size: .
D gene: .
J gene: TRBJ1-4

CDR3 protein: CASTGTTELTFGETQYF
CDR3 DNA: TGTGCCTCGACCGGGACAACGGAACTAACCTTCGGGGAGACCCAGTACTTC
V gene: TRBV30
clone size: .
D gene: .
J gene: TRBJ2-5

CDR3 protein: CASSPWTGEEAFF
CDR3 DNA: TGTGCCAGCAGCCCATGGACAGGGGAAGAAGCTTTCTTT
V gene: TRBV11-3
clone size: .
D gene: TRBD1
J gene: TRBJ1-1

CDR3 protein: CASSLGVAGETDTQYF
CDR3 DNA: TGTGCTAGCAGCTTAGGGGTAGCGGGAGAAACAGATACGCAGTATTTT
V gene: TRBV7-7
clone size: .
D gene: TRBD2
J gene: TRBJ2-3

CDR3 protein: CASRDGRYNEKLFF
CDR3 DNA: TGCGCCAGCAGGGACGGACGATATAATGAAAAACTGTTTTTT
V gene: TRBV27
clone size: .
D gene: .
J gene: TRBJ1-4

CDR3 protein: CASSIVGLGTEAFF
CDR3 DNA: TGTGCCAGTAGTATAGTAGGACTAGGCACTGAAGCTTTCTTT
V gene: TRBV19
clone size: once
D gene: .
J gene: TRBJ1-1

CDR3 protein: CASSYVGEASEQYF
CDR3 DNA: TGTGCCAGCAGTTACGTGGGGGAGGCGAGCGAGCAGTACTTC
V gene: TRBV6-6
clone size: .
D gene: .
J gene: TRBJ2-7

CDR3 protein: CASSIEGNAYNEQFF
CDR3 DNA: TGTGCCAGTAGTATAGAGGGGAACGCGTACAATGAGCAGTTCTTC
V gene: TRBV19
clone size: .
D gene: .
J gene: TRBJ2-1